The 9 T cell receptor beta chains below come from one sample, sequenced in a study of cytomegalovirus exposure and HLA in healthy donors. Primers: 60 Vbeta forward and 13 Jbeta reverse. Assay: immunoSEQ multiplex PCR; the TCRdb copy retains only in-frame clones and omits some. The repertoire holds 110,000 to 150,000 clones, with around 75% as singletons. Sequenced input: PBMCs. The receptor set was obtained from a man between 25 and 39 years old in good health and CMV-seronegative.

The chain is built from TRBV28 and TRBJ2-7; D gene unclear. The CDR3 sequence is 14 residues long. V was trimmed by 8 bases and J by 4 bases, leaving 18 bases between them. CDR1 and CDR2 (germline): MDHEN, SYDVKM. The CDR3 DNA is TGTGCCAGCCCTTCGGCGGTGCCCCCGTACGAGCAGTACTTC. Its protein product is CASPSAVPPYEQYF.

The V and J genes are TRBV6-5 and TRBJ2-5; the D is unclear. The J call is in doubt because the DNA end fits TRBJ2-7 better. Germline loops: CDR1 MNHEY, CDR2 SVGAGI. CDR3 length equals 12 residues. The CDR3 loop is CASSLTGYEQYF. The CDR3 DNA reads as TGTGCCAGCAGTTTAACCGGTTACGAGCAGTACTTC.

This clone was seen only a few times. The genes are TRBV5-6 and TRBJ1-1; 12 bases are a match to TRBD1. Germline CDR1 SGHDT, CDR2 YYEEEE. With 1 base clipped from V and 2 bases from J, the junction kept 9 bases outside the gene matches. CDR3 length: 18 amino acids. The CDR3 DNA reads as TGTGCCAGCAGCTTGTACGGGACAGGGGGCCCTAGTAACACTGAAGCTTTCTTT. Translation gives CASSLYGTGGPSNTEAFF.

The chain recombines TRBV10-3 with TRBJ1-1; D uncertain. This CDR3 region has 14 residues. Germline CDR1 reads ENHRY; CDR2 reads SYGVKD. The V end lost 6 bases, the J end lost 3 bases, and 14 bases lay between the germline ends. CDR3 amino acids: CAIRDVMRDTEAFF. DNA of the CDR3: TGTGCCATCAGAGACGTAATGAGGGACACTGAAGCTTTCTTT.

This clone was seen a single time. The rearrangement uses TRBV2 and TRBJ1-1, with TRBD1 as a possible D gene (5 bases). Germline-derived CDR1 and CDR2 are SNHLY and FYNNEI. The germline V and J ends were trimmed by 5 bases and 2 bases, with 12 bases remaining between them. This CDR3 spans 14 amino acids. The CDR3 DNA sequence: TGTGCCAGCAGTTACAACAGGTTTAACACTGAAGCTTTCTTT. Translated: CASSYNRFNTEAFF.

CDR3 loop: CASSRSGSSYEQYF. DNA of the CDR3: TGTGCCAGCAGCCGTAGCGGGAGCTCCTACGAGCAGTACTTC. The chain uses TRBV6-5 and TRBJ2-7, with TRBD2 matching over 9 bases. From germline, CDR1 is MNHEY and CDR2 SVGAGI. The CDR3 is 14 amino acids. The V gene end was trimmed by 6 bases and the J gene end by 0 bases; junction bases not matched to a gene: 3.

The chain links TRBV20-1 to TRBJ1-1; perhaps TRBD1 as D (6 bases). The germline V gene encodes CDR1 DFQATT and CDR2 SNEGSKA (reference sequence). This CDR3 has 10 amino acids. V was trimmed by 5 bases and J by 8 bases, leaving 9 bases between them. DNA of the CDR3: TGCAGTGCTTGGACAGTCGAAGCTTTCTTT. It codes for CSAWTVEAFF.

This clone was seen only a few times. The genes are TRBV2 and TRBJ2-2, with 14 bases identical to TRBD2. The CDR3 runs to 14 residues. Germline assignment: CDR1 SNHLY and CDR2 FYNNEI. V shed 6 bases and J 6 bases; nucleotides not matched to a gene: 0. The CDR3 is CASRTSGGAGELFF. The CDR3 region has the DNA TGTGCCAGCAGGACTAGCGGGGGGGCCGGGGAGCTGTTTTTT.

The V gene is TRBV18, the J gene TRBJ1-2, with D possibly TRBD1 on 6 matching bases. From germline, CDR1 is KGHSH and CDR2 LQKENI. The V and J ends lost 3 bases and 4 bases respectively, with 21 bases between them. This CDR3 has 17 residues. CDR3 sequence: CASSPSPPGAGLYGYTF. The CDR3 DNA reads as TGTGCCAGCTCACCTTCCCCCCCAGGGGCCGGACTCTATGGCTACACCTTC.